The present T cell receptor (beta chain) was sequenced within a study of T cells in AML relapse after transplant (dated by TCRdb to the late 2010s). Describing the broader study: In patients given allogeneic HSCT for myeloid malignancy, this retrospective study looked at bone marrow T cells, examining both their TCR repertoires and their inhibitory receptor expression. TCR sequencing of unsorted bone marrow included three healthy donors, three patients in long-term complete remission, and three patients who were relapsing after HSCT. General study outcomes and caveats: Skewed bone marrow repertoires were observed in transplanted patients regardless of outcome, with the top 10 alpha clonotypes reaching about 35% (remission) and 38% to 40% (relapse) versus 20% to 25% in healthy donors. Very few samples underpinned the TCR repertoire comparisons, and for unsorted bone marrow each group had only three individuals.

Bone marrow from healthy donors served as the control group for patient comparisons. This clonotype is identified as large (0.1 to 1%). Its cognate antigen has yet to be identified. It has no much larger one-base neighbor in the sample; base qualities were not kept. Ends trimmed: V by 0 bases, J by 4 bases; bases unmatched to a gene: 2. Spanning cysteine to phenylalanine, the CDR3 consists of 14 amino acids. Kept here is only the CDR3 DNA, which spans 42 bases and is read in frame from base 1. The CDR1 and CDR2 encoded by the germline V gene are SGHRS and YFSETQ. Libraries came from PCR. TCR alpha and beta chains were amplified from RNA with a modified RACE PCR protocol rather than multiplex PCR. The libraries were sequenced on an Illumina MiSeq, and sample-specific barcode combinations were used to demultiplex the raw reads. Processing in the source paper ran as follows. MiXCR software was used to identify TCR clonotypes from the sequencing reads. TCRdb reworked the public reads: Q25 trimming with fastp, MiXCR clone assembly, productive beta chains retained. Records with the same CDR3 protein are collapsed into one entry carrying the most frequent genes and DNA. TCRdb's processing, not the authors', yielded these V and J calls. The sample table shows around 310 distinct CDR3 sequences, and around 17% are seen once. The ten largest clones add up to 13% of the sample.

The V and J segments used are TRBV5-1 and TRBJ1-2; 8 bases in the middle match TRBD1. The sequenced sample consisted of bone marrow. The origin of this receptor is a human donor in good health. The CDR3 region has the sequence CASSLEGQAYGYTF. The nucleotides are TGCGCCAGCAGCTTGGAGGGACAGGCCTATGGCTACACCTTC.